The rows below give T cell receptor beta chains drawn from one sample of a study of OX40 agonist ivuxolimab in advanced cancers. Data came from immunoSEQ multiplex PCR; TCRdb stores just in-frame clones and leaves some out. The data hold 60,000 to 85,000 clones, with 80% to 90% observed a single time. Sequencing used CD4+ or CD8+ T cells sorted from blood, obtained in a trial of the OX40 agonist ivuxolimab. These TCRs come from an adult with an advanced solid tumor such as melanoma, head and neck, liver or kidney cancer. CDR3s include the opening cysteine and the closing phenylalanine or tryptophan.

>TRBV7-9
CASSSHSGPPGDEQFF
>TRBV7-2
CASSSSDRGWSYEQYF
>TRBV30
CAWTLPQGRSYNEQFF
>TRBV19
CASSKGLAGVETQYF
>TRBV11-2
CASSPGGSGNTIYF
>TRBV30
CAWSVHSGQPQHF
>TRBV28
CASILQGIGNQPQHF
>TRBV6-5
CASKLTGPTHHEQYF
>TRBV6-6
CASSPPNNQPQHF
>TRBV7-3
CASSKQGGQETQYF
>TRBV5-5
CASGRGSSTGELFF
>TRBV7-7
CASSSLVQETQYF
>TRBV7-9
CASSLVQETQYF
>TRBV5-1
CASSSRDTGELFF
>TRBV6-6
CASSQRQEQYF
>TRBV18
CASSPDRGLGEKLFF
>TRBV19
CASSRDYYEQYF
>TRBV11-3
CASSFGKFYEQYF
>TRBV30
CAWSMGLAGTDTQYF
>TRBV9
CASSPPTGPYEQYF
>TRBV6-1
CASSEVLFGGEQYF
>TRBV6-1
CASLPSGTDTQYF
>TRBV5-1
CASSYLAGVLANEQFF
>TRBV14
CASSQEQATWVDTQYF
>TRBV28
CASSLSGVAGNTIYF
>TRBV9
CASSVEGLDQETQYF
>TRBV19
CASSIDRWGYEQYF
>TRBV25-1
CASSVGQKQFF
>TRBV7-9
CASSPPGKSYNEQFF
>TRBV7-2
CASSSTGQGRGPQHF
>TRBV9
CASSVDVGQEGLSEQYF
>TRBV29-1
CSVGGLAGGPGASGANVLTF
>TRBV5-1
CASSRVAGSTDTQYF
>TRBV5-4
CASSLATGGTGANVLTF
>TRBV4-1
CASSQDGGAEKLFF
>TRBV6-1
CASSDWAGVNEQFF
>TRBV7-9
CASSSPRGGRYTGELFF
>TRBV5-1
CASSLAGANIQETQYF
>TRBV7-9
CASSSTSGYNEQFF